This section outlines one TCR beta chain sequence together with its context. This specimen comes from a study of shared clonotypes between healthy human individuals. The CDR3 is made up of 15 amino acids. V shed 5 bases and J 2 bases; nucleotides not matched to a gene: 6. The germline CDR1 and CDR2 sequences are SGHTA and FQGNSA. Sequencing was performed with immunoSEQ multiplex PCR; in TCRdb, only in-frame clones are kept and a portion is missing. The sample holds about 510,000 clones, almost 80% seen once. Sequencing input: PBMCs. The rearrangement uses TRBV7-2 and TRBJ2-1; TRBD1 matches at 7 bases. This clonotype originated in a woman aged 40 to 49 in good health. Some clones in this sample may be carry-over from other donors' samples. Written as DNA, the CDR3 is TGTGCCAGCAGCCAAAGACAGGGAACCTACAATGAGCAGTTCTTC. Its translation is CASSQRQGTYNEQFF.